This is a list of T cell receptor beta chains from one sample in a study of blood T cell repertoires in COVID-19. The method was immunoSEQ multiplex PCR; TCRdb's version includes in-frame clones alone and lacks a portion of them. The data contain approximately 150,000 clones, approximately 90% of them singletons. Sequences were obtained from peripheral blood. Receptors were obtained from a woman in her forties or fifties with acute or convalescent COVID-19. CDR3s include the opening cysteine and the closing phenylalanine or tryptophan. Each record gives: J gene, V gene, clone size, D gene, CDR3 DNA, CDR3 protein. The D gene is left open where the match is weak. Not every row has a clone size; where given, it reads once, few, many or a size class.

J: TRBJ2-2; V: TRBV5-4; size: once; D: .; DNA: TGTGCCAGCAGCCCTAGCGTGGGGGAAAACGGGGAGCTGTTTTTT; CDR3: CASSPSVGENGELFF
J: TRBJ1-4; V: TRBV7-2; size: .; D: .; DNA: TGTGCCAGCAGCAACTCAGGGTCTCATGAAAAACTGTTTTTT; CDR3: CASSNSGSHEKLFF
J: TRBJ2-7; V: TRBV7-2; size: .; D: .; DNA: TGTGCCAGCATCGCCCTCGGAGGGGTCGTCCCCTACGAGCAGTACTTC; CDR3: CASIALGGVVPYEQYF
J: TRBJ2-2; V: TRBV9; size: .; D: TRBD2; DNA: TGTGCCAGCAGCCTTAGCGGGGCGAACACCGGGGAGCTGTTTTTT; CDR3: CASSLSGANTGELFF
J: TRBJ2-7; V: TRBV21-1; size: .; D: .; DNA: TGTGCCAGCAGCAAAGAGGTTGACAGGAACTACGAGCAGTACTTC; CDR3: CASSKEVDRNYEQYF
J: TRBJ1-1; V: TRBV5-1; size: once; D: TRBD1; DNA: TGCGCCAGCAGGCTCGGACAGGGGACTGAAGCTTTCTTT; CDR3: CASRLGQGTEAFF
J: TRBJ2-1; V: TRBV3-1/TRBV3-2; size: .; D: TRBD2; DNA: TGTGCCAGCAGCCAAGAACCCACTAGCGTCGGATACAATGAGCAGTTCTTC; CDR3: CASSQEPTSVGYNEQFF
J: TRBJ2-7; V: TRBV7-2; size: once; D: .; DNA: TGTGCCAGCAGCTTATGGGGGCAGAAATCAGTGGGCGAGCAGTACTTC; CDR3: CASSLWGQKSVGEQYF
J: TRBJ1-1; V: TRBV5-1; size: .; D: .; DNA: TGCGCCAGCAGAGCTTTGGAGGGGACTGAAGCTTTCTTT; CDR3: CASRALEGTEAFF
J: TRBJ2-1; V: TRBV3-1/TRBV3-2; size: .; D: TRBD2; DNA: TGTGCCAGCAGCCAGGGGGGACTAGCGGGGGACAATGAGCAGTTCTTC; CDR3: CASSQGGLAGDNEQFF
J: TRBJ2-7; V: TRBV7-8; size: once; D: .; DNA: TGTGCCAGCAGCTTAGGGCGCGGGAAGGGGCAGTACTTC; CDR3: CASSLGRGKGQYF
J: TRBJ2-1; V: TRBV2; size: .; D: .; DNA: TGTGCCAGCTGCCCGGGGAGTAGTATTCGAGAACAGTTCTTC; CDR3: CASCPGSSIREQFF
J: TRBJ1-4; V: TRBV12-3/TRBV12-4; size: .; D: .; DNA: TGTGCCAGCAGTTTACAGGTCCGTGAAAAACTGTTTTTT; CDR3: CASSLQVREKLFF
J: TRBJ2-7; V: TRBV19; size: .; D: TRBD1; DNA: TGTGCCAGTAGTATAGATGCATGGACAGGGGGATACTACGAGCAGTACTTC; CDR3: CASSIDAWTGGYYEQYF
J: TRBJ1-1; V: TRBV20-1; size: .; D: .; DNA: TGCAGTGCTAGAGATCAGCGTGAAGCTTTCTTT; CDR3: CSARDQREAFF
J: TRBJ1-2; V: TRBV2; size: .; D: .; DNA: TGTGCCAGCAGCTCTAAATGGTCCTTC; CDR3: CASSSKWSF
J: TRBJ2-7; V: TRBV4-3; size: .; D: .; DNA: TGCGCCAGCAGCCAAGACAGGACTTTAATCGACGAGCAGTACTTC; CDR3: CASSQDRTLIDEQYF
J: TRBJ1-2; V: TRBV14; size: .; D: TRBD1; DNA: TGTGCCAGCAGCCAAGAAGCGCAGGGGGGATATGGCTACACCTTC; CDR3: CASSQEAQGGYGYTF
J: TRBJ2-4; V: TRBV7-8; size: .; D: TRBD1; DNA: TGTGCCAGCAGCCCCGGGACAGGGTGGTACTTC; CDR3: CASSPGTGWYF
J: TRBJ1-1; V: TRBV11-3; size: .; D: .; DNA: TGTGCCAGCAGCAAGGCACCGACATACACTGAAGCTTTCTTT; CDR3: CASSKAPTYTEAFF
J: TRBJ1-1; V: TRBV7-2; size: .; D: .; DNA: TGTGCCAGCAGCCCCCAGATGAACACTGAAGCTTTCTTT; CDR3: CASSPQMNTEAFF
J: TRBJ1-4; V: TRBV18; size: .; D: .; DNA: TGTGCCAGCTCACCAGGAAGGGGCGATGAAAAACTGTTTTTT; CDR3: CASSPGRGDEKLFF
J: TRBJ2-1; V: TRBV11-1; size: .; D: TRBD2; DNA: TGTGCCAGCAGCTTTCTAGCGGGGGGGTTGACTGAGCAGTTCTTC; CDR3: CASSFLAGGLTEQFF